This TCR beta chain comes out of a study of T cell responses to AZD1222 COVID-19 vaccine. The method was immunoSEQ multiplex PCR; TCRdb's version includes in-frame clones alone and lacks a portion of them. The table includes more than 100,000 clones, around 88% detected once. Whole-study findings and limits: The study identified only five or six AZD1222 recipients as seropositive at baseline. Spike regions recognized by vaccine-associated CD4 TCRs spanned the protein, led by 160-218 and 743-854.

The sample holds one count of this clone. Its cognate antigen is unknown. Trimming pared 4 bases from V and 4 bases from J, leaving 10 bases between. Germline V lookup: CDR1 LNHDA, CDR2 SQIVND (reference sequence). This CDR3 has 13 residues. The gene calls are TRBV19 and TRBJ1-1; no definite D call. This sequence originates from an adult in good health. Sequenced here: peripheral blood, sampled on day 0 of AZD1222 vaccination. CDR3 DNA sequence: TGTGCCAGTAGTACCCCCGGGAGCACTGAAGCTTTCTTT. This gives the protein CASSTPGSTEAFF.